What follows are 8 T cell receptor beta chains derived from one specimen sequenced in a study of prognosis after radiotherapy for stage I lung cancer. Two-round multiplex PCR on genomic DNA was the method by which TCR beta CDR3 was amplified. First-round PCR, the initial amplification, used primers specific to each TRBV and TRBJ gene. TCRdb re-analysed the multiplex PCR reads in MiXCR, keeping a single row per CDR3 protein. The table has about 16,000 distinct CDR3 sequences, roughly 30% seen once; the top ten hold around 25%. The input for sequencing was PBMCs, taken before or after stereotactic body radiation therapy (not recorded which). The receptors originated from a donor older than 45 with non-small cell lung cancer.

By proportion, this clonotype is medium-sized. CDR3: CSAVRRGSSYNEQFF. The CDR3 DNA is TGCAGTGCCGTAAGAAGGGGGAGCTCCTACAATGAGCAGTTCTTC. V gene TRBV20-1 combines with J gene TRBJ2-1; D is possibly TRBD1 (6 bases). Deletions cut 6 bases from V and 0 bases from J, with 15 bases between. The CDR3 length is 15 residues. Germline CDR1 DFQATT, CDR2 SNEGSKA (reference sequence).

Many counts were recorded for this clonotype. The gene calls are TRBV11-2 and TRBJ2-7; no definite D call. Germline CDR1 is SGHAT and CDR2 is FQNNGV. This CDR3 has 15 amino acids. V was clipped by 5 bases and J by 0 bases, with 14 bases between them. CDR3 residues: CASSPSVSSSYEQYF. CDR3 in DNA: TGTGCCAGCAGCCCGAGCGTCTCAAGCTCCTACGAGCAGTACTTC.

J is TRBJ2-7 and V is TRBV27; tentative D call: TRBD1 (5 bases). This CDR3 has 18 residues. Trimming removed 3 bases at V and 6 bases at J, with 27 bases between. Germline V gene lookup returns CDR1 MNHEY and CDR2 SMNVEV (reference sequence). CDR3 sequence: CASSLTPADRQLFREQYF. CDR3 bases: TGTGCCAGCAGTTTGACCCCCGCCGACAGACAGTTATTCCGCGAGCAGTACTTC.

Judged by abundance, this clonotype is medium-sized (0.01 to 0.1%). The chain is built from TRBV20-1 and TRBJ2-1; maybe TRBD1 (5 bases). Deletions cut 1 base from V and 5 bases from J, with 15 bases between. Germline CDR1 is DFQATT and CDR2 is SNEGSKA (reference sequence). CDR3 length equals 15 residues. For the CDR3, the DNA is TGCAGTGCTAGAGGGGGCGAAGGGGTGAACAATGAGCAGTTCTTC. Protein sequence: CSARGGEGVNNEQFF.

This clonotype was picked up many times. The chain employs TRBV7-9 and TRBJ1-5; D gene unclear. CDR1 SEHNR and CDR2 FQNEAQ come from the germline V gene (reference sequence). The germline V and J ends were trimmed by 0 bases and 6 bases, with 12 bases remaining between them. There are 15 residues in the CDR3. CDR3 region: CASSLADPVAQPQHF. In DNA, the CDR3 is TGTGCCAGCAGCTTAGCTGACCCCGTGGCTCAGCCCCAGCATTTT. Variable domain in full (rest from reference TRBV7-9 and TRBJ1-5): DTGVSQNPRHKITKRGQNVTFRCDPISEHNRLYWYRQTLGQGPEFLTYFQNEAQLEKSRLLSDRFSAERPKGSFSTLEIQRTEQGDSAMYLCASSLADPVAQPQHFGDGTRLSIL.

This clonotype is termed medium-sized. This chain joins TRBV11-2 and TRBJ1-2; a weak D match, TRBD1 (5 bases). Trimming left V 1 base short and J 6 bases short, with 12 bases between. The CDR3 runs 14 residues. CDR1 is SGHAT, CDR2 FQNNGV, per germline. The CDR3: CASSLGVGDDGYTF. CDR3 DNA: TGTGCCAGCAGCTTAGGTGTAGGGGATGATGGCTACACCTTC.

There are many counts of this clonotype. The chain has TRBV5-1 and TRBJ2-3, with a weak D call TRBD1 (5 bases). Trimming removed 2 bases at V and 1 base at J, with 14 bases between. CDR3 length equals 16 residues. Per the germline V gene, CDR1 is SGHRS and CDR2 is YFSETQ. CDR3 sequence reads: CASSLVQGAGTDTQYF. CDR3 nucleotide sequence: TGCGCCAGCAGCTTAGTGCAGGGCGCTGGCACAGATACGCAGTATTTT.

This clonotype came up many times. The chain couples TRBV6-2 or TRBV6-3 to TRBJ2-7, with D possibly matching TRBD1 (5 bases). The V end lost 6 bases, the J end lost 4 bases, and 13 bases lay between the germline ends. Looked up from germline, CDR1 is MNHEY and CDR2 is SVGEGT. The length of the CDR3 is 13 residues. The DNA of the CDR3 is TGTGCCAGCAGGCAATACCAGGGATACGAGCAGTACTTC. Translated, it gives CASRQYQGYEQYF.